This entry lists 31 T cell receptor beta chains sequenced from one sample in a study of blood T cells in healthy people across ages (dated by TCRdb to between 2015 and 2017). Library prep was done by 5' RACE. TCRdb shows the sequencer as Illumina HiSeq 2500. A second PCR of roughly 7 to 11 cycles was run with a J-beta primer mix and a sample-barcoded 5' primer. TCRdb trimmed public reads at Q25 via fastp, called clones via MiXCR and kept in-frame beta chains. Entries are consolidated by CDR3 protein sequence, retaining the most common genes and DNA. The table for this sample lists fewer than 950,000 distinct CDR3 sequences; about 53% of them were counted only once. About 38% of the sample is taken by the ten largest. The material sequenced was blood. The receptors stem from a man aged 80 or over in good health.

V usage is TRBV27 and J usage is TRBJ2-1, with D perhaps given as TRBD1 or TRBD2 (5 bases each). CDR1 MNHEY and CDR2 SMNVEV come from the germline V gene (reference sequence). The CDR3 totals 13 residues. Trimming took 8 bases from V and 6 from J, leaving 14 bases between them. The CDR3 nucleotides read TGTGCCAGCTCGGGGCCCACCGCCAATGAGCAGTTCTTC. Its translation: CASSGPTANEQFF.

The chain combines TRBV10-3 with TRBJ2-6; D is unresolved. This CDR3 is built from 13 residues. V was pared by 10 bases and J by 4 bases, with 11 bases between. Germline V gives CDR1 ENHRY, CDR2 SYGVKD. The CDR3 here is CATETMGANVLTF. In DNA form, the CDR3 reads TGTGCCACCGAGACGATGGGGGCCAACGTCCTGACTTTC.

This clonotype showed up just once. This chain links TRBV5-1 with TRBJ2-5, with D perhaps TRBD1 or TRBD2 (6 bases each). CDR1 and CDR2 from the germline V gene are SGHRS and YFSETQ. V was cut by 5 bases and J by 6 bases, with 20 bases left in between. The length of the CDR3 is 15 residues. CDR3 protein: CASSTEGGWYQTQYF. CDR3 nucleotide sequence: TGCGCCAGCAGTACGGAGGGGGGCTGGTATCAGACCCAGTACTTC.

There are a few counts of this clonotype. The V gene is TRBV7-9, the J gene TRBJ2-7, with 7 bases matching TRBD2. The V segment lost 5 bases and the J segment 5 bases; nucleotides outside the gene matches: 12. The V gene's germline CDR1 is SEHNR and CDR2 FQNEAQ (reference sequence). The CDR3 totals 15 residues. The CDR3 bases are TGTGCCAGCAGCCCCCCCGGGCGGGAGACGAACGAGCAGTACTTC. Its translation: CASSPPGRETNEQYF. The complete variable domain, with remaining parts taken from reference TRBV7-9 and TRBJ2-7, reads DTGVSQNPRHKITKRGQNVTFRCDPISEHNRLYWYRQTLGQGPEFLTYFQNEAQLEKSRLLSDRFSAERPKGSFSTLEIQRTEQGDSAMYLCASSPPGRETNEQYFGPGTRLTVT.

The CDR3 sequence is CASSFSGLAGNEQFF. The DNA of the CDR3 is TGTGCCAGCAGTTTTTCAGGACTAGCAGGGAATGAGCAGTTCTTC. The genes are TRBV27 and TRBJ2-1; 8 nucleotides match TRBD2. The CDR3 contains 15 residues. Germline V gene sequence: CDR1 MNHEY, CDR2 SMNVEV (reference sequence). Germline trimming cut 3 bases from V and 7 bases from J; bases unmatched to any gene: 8.

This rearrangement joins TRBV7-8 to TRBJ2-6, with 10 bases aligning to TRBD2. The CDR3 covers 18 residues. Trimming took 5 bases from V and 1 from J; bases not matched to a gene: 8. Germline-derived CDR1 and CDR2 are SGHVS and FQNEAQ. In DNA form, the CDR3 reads TGTGCCAGCAGCACCTCCCTACTAGCGGGATCTGGGGCCAACGTCCTGACTTTC. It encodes CASSTSLLAGSGANVLTF.

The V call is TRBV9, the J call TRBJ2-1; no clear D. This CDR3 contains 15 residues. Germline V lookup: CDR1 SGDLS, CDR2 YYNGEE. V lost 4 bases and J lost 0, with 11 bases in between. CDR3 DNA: TGTGCCAGCAGCACCGACTTATACTCCTACAATGAGCAGTTCTTC. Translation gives CASSTDLYSYNEQFF.

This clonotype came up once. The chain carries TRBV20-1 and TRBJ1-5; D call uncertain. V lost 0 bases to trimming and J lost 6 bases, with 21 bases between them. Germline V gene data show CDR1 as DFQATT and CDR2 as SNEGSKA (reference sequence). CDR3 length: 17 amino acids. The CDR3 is CSARDPRQRGYGQPQHF. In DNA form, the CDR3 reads TGCAGTGCTAGAGATCCAAGGCAGCGTGGTTACGGTCAGCCCCAGCATTTT.

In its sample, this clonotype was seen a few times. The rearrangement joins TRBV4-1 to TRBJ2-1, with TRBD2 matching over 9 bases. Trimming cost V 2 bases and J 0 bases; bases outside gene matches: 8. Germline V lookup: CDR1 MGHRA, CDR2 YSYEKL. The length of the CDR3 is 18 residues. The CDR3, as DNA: TGCGCCAGCAGCCAAAAGAGGGGAGCGGGAGGCTCCTACAATGAGCAGTTCTTC. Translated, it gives CASSQKRGAGGSYNEQFF.

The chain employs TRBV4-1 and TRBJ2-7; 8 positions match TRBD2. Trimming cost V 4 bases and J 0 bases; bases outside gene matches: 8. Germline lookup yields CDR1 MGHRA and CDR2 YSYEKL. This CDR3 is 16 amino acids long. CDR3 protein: CASSRSLADSSYEQYF. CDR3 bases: TGCGCCAGCAGCCGCTCACTAGCGGATAGCTCCTACGAGCAGTACTTC.

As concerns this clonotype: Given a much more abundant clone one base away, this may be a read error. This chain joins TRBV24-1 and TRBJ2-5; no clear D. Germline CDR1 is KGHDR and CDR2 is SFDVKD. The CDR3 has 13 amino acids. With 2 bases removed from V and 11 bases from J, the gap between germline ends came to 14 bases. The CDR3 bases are TGTGCCACCAGTGATTCAAGGGTAAATGAGCAGTACTTC. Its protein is CATSDSRVNEQYF.

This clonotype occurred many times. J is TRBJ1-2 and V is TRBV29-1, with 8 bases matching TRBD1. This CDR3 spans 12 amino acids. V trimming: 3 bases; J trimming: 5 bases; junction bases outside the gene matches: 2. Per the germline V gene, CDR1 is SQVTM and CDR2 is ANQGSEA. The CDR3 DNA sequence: TGCAGCGTTGAGGACAGGGTATATGGCTACACCTTC. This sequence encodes CSVEDRVYGYTF.

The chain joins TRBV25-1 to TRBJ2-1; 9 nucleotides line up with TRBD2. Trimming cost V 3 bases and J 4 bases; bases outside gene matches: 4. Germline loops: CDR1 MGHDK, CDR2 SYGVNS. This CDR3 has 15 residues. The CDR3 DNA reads TGTGCCAGCAGTGAGGCGGGAGGGGTGTACAATGAGCAGTTCTTC. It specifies CASSEAGGVYNEQFF.

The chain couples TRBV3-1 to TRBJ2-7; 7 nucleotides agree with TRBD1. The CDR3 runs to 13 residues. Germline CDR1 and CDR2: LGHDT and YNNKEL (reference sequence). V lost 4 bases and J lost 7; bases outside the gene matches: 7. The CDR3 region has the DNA TGTGCCAGCAGCCTAGAACAGGGGAGTGAGCAGTACTTC. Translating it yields CASSLEQGSEQYF.

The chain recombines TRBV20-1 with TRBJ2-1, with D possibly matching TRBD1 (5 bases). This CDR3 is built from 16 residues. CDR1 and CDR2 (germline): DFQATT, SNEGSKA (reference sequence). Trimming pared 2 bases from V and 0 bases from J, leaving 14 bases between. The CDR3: CSARYSDSSSYNEQFF. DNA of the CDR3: TGCAGTGCTAGATACTCAGACAGTAGCTCCTACAATGAGCAGTTCTTC.

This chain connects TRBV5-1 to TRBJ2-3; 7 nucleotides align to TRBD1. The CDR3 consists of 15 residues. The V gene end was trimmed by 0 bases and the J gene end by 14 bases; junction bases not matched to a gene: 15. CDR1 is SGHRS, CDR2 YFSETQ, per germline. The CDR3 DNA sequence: TGCGCCAGCAGCTTGGAAGGGGGCGCGGTCGGATACGCGTATTTT. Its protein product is CASSLEGGAVGYAYF.

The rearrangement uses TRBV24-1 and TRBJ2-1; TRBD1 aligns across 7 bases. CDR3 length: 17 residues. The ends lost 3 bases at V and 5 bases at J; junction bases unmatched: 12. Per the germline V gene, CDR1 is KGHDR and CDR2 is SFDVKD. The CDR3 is CATSDPTGERTNNEQFF. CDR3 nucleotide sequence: TGTGCCACCAGTGATCCAACAGGGGAGAGGACCAACAATGAGCAGTTCTTC.

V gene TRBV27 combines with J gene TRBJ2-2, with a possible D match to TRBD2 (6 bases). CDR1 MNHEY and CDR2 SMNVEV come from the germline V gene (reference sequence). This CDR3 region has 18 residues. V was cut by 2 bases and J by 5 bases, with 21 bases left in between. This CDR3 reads CASSLIDPSAGGTGELFF. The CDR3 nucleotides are TGTGCCAGCAGTTTAATAGATCCCTCAGCTGGGGGGACCGGGGAGCTGTTTTTT.

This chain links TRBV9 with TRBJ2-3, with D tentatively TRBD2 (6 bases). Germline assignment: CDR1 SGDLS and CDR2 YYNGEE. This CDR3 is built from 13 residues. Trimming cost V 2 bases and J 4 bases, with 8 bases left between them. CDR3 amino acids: CASSVAGPDTQYF. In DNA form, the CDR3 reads TGTGCCAGCAGCGTCGCGGGACCAGATACGCAGTATTTT.

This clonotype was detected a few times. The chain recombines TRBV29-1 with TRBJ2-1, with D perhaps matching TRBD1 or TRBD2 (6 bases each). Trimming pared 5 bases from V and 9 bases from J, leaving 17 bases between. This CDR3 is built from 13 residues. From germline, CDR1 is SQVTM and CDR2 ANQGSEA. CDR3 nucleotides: TGCAGCGTTCTGCACGGGGGCACTGGTGAGCAGTTCTTC. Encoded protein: CSVLHGGTGEQFF.

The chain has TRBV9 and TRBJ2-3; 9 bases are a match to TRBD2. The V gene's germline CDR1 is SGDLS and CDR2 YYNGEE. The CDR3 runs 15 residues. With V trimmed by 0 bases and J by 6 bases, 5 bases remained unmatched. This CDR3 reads CASSVGASGADTQYF. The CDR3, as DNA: TGTGCCAGCAGCGTAGGGGCTAGCGGGGCTGATACGCAGTATTTT.

This CDR3 reads CSAHPWQETQYF. CDR3 bases: TGCAGTGCCCATCCTTGGCAAGAGACCCAGTACTTC. The chain joins TRBV20-1 to TRBJ2-5; no clear D. CDR3 length: 12 residues. Deletions cut 6 bases from V and 2 bases from J, with 10 bases between. Germline assignment: CDR1 DFQATT and CDR2 SNEGSKA (reference sequence).

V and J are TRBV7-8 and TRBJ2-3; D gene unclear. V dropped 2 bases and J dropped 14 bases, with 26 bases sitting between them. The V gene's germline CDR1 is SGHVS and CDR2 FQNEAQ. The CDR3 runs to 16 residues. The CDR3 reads CASSLRGLTQHRYAYF. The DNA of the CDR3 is TGTGCCAGCAGCTTACGTGGTCTGACTCAGCACAGATACGCGTATTTT.

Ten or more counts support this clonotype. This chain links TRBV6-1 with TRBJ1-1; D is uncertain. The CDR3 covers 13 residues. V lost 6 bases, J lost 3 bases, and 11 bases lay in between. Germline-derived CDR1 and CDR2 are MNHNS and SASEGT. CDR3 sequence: CASRSTLDTEAFF. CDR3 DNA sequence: TGTGCCAGCAGGTCGACACTGGACACTGAAGCTTTCTTT.

CDR3 region: CASSLNGRARETQYF. CDR3 in DNA: TGTGCCAGCAGCTTGAACGGGAGGGCCAGGGAGACCCAGTACTTC. V gene TRBV11-2 combines with J gene TRBJ2-5, with TRBD2 matching 8 bases. Per germline, CDR1 SGHAT and CDR2 FQNNGV. The CDR3 is 15 residues long. Trimming took 3 bases from V and 5 from J; bases not matched to a gene: 8.

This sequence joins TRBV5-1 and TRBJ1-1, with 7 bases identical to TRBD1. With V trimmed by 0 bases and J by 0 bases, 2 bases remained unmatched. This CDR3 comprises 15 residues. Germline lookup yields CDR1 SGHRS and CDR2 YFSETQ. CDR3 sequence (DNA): TGCGCCAGCAGCTTGGAGACAGGGATGAACACTGAAGCTTTCTTT. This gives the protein CASSLETGMNTEAFF.

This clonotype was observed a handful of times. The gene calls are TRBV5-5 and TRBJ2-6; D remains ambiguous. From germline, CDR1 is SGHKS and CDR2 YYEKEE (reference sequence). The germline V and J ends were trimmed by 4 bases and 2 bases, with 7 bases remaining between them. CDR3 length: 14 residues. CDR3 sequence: CASSIGPGANVLTF. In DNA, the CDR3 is TGTGCCAGCAGCATCGGCCCTGGGGCCAACGTCCTGACTTTC.

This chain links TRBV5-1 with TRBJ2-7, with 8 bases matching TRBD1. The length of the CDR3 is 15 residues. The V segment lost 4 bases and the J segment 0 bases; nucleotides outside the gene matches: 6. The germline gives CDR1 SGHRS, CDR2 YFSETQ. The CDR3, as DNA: TGCGCCAGCAGCGAAGGACAGGGAACCTCCTACGAGCAGTACTTC. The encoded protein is CASSEGQGTSYEQYF. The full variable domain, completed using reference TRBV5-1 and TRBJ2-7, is KAGVTQTPRYLIKTRGQQVTLSCSPISGHRSVSWYQQTPGQGLQFLFEYFSETQRNKGNFPGRFSGRQFSNSRSEMNVSTLELGDSALYLCASSEGQGTSYEQYFGPGTRLTVT.

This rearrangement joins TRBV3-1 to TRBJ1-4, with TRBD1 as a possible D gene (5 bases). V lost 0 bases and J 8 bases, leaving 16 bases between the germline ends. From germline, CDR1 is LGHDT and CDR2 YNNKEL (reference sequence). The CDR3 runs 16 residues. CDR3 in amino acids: CASSQDVGASGEKLFF. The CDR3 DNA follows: TGTGCCAGCAGCCAAGATGTCGGGGCAAGTGGAGAAAAACTGTTTTTT.

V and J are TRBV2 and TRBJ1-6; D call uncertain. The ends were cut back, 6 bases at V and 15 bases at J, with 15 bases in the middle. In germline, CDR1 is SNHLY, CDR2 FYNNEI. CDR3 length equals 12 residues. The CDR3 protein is CASSYGGPDLHF. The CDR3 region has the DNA TGTGCCAGCAGCTATGGAGGCCCGGACCTCCACTTT.

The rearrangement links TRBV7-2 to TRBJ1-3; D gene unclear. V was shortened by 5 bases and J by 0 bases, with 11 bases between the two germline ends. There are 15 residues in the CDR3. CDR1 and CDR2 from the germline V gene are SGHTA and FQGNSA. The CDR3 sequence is CASSITTDSGNTIYF. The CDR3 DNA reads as TGTGCCAGCAGCATAACTACCGACTCTGGAAACACCATATATTTT.